The 21 T cell receptor beta chains below were found in one sample sequenced in a study of PD-1 blockade in classical Hodgkin lymphoma. The time point was: cycle 4 day 1 (C4D1), after less than 7 weeks of nivolumab. Relapse was seen in all patients after autologous stem cell transplantation, and brentuximab vedotin exposure was variable. From thawed PBMCs, CD4+ T cells were purified using magnetic negative selection. Some clones are missing from TCRdb's copy, which holds only in-frame ones; the method was immunoSEQ multiplex PCR. This sample has 20,000 or so clones, with over 65% found just once. The sequencing here drew on CD4+ T cells from blood, taken before the fourth cycle of nivolumab. These receptors were collected from a human donor with classical Hodgkin lymphoma.

V and J are TRBV5-4 and TRBJ2-1; 9 positions agree with TRBD1. The CDR3 totals 15 residues. Trimming removed 4 bases from V and 6 bases from J; junction bases left unmatched: 8. CDR1 is SGHNT, CDR2 YYREEE, per germline (reference sequence). The CDR3 DNA reads TGTGCCAGCAGCCGCAAAGGGACAGGGAGCAATGAGCAGTTCTTC. It yields the protein CASSRKGTGSNEQFF.

The chain uses TRBV7-8 and TRBJ1-5, with TRBD1 matching over 7 bases. This CDR3 is 16 amino acids long. Germline values: CDR1 SGHVS, CDR2 FQNEAQ. V was clipped by 5 bases and J by 4 bases; unmatched bases: 11. The CDR3, as DNA: TGTGCCAGCAGCCTTGCCGGGACAGCATCGAATCAGCCCCAGCATTTT. Translating it yields CASSLAGTASNQPQHF.

This clone was found once. J is TRBJ1-1 and V is TRBV19; D is possibly TRBD1 (6 bases). This CDR3 is built from 14 residues. V dropped 4 bases and J dropped 8 bases, with 17 bases sitting between them. Germline-derived CDR1 and CDR2 are LNHDA and SQIVND (reference sequence). This CDR3 reads CASSTSLGRGEAFF. In nucleotides, the CDR3 is TGTGCCAGTAGTACCTCCCTCGGGAGGGGGGAAGCTTTCTTT.

This clone has just one count. This chain uses TRBV19 with TRBJ2-2; possibly TRBD1 or TRBD2 for D (5 bases each). The CDR3 is 17 amino acids. V lost 5 bases to trimming and J lost 7 bases, with 23 bases between them. The germline gives CDR1 LNHDA, CDR2 SQIVND (reference sequence). The CDR3 DNA follows: TGTGCCAGTAGTCTCAATATGGGGGTAGGGTACGACGGGGAGCTGTTTTTT. It encodes CASSLNMGVGYDGELFF.

This chain connects TRBV7-2 to TRBJ2-3; D perhaps matches TRBD1 (5 bases). Germline values: CDR1 SGHTA, CDR2 FQGNSA. V gave up 3 bases and J gave up 0 bases, with 10 bases separating them. CDR3 length: 15 amino acids. The CDR3 loop is CASSFFGASTDTQYF. CDR3 bases: TGTGCCAGCAGCTTTTTTGGGGCTAGCACAGATACGCAGTATTTT.

In its sample, this clone was seen once. V and J are TRBV5-1 and TRBJ2-6, with TRBD2 matching 7 bases. From germline, CDR1 is SGHRS and CDR2 YFSETQ. The V gene end was trimmed by 4 bases and the J gene end by 2 bases; junction bases not matched to a gene: 0. The CDR3 length is 14 residues. DNA for the CDR3: TGCGCCAGCAGCGGGGGGGCTGGGGCCAACGTCCTGACTTTC. Protein product: CASSGGAGANVLTF.

The chain joins TRBV2 to TRBJ2-5; 10 bases are shared with TRBD1. This CDR3 has 15 residues. The V gene's germline CDR1 is SNHLY and CDR2 FYNNEI. J gave up 5 bases and V 7 bases, and 10 bases lay outside the gene matches. The CDR3 loop is CASIPRDRGWETQYF. CDR3 bases: TGTGCCAGCATCCCCCGGGACAGGGGCTGGGAGACCCAGTACTTC.

The chain uses TRBV7-9 and TRBJ2-1; D tentatively reads TRBD1 or TRBD2 (5 bases each). This CDR3 is 13 amino acids long. Per germline, CDR1 SEHNR and CDR2 FQNEAQ (reference sequence). The V end lost 5 bases, the J end lost 6 bases, and 11 bases lay between the germline ends. The CDR3 reads CASSHAGGNEQFF. The CDR3 nucleotides are TGTGCCAGCAGCCATGCTGGGGGCAATGAGCAGTTCTTC.

The gene calls are TRBV28 and TRBJ1-3; the match to TRBD1 covers 7 bases. Looked up from germline, CDR1 is MDHEN and CDR2 is SYDVKM. Germline trimming cut 6 bases from V and 8 bases from J; bases unmatched to any gene: 10. There are 14 residues in the CDR3. CDR3 DNA sequence: TGTGCCAGCAGAGCCAACAGGGGTGTGGACACCATATATTTT. This encodes CASRANRGVDTIYF.

J is TRBJ2-7 and V is TRBV30; D possibly corresponds to TRBD1 (6 bases). Germline loops: CDR1 GTSNPN, CDR2 SVGIG (reference sequence). The V gene lost 7 bases and the J gene lost 5 bases, with 9 bases spanning the gap. This CDR3 region has 10 residues. The CDR3 here is CAYSGDEQYF. CDR3 bases: TGTGCCTACTCAGGGGACGAGCAGTACTTC.

The chain carries TRBV30 and TRBJ2-7; a possible D gene is TRBD1 (5 bases). Germline loops: CDR1 GTSNPN, CDR2 SVGIG (reference sequence). Trimming removed 2 bases at V and 2 bases at J, with 7 bases between. CDR3 length: 12 residues. The CDR3 region has the DNA TGTGCCTGGAGTAAGGGGCCCTACGAGCAGTACTTC. This translates into CAWSKGPYEQYF.

The V gene is TRBV7-9, the J gene TRBJ2-1; 7 nucleotides line up with TRBD2. This CDR3 spans 14 amino acids. The germline gives CDR1 SEHNR, CDR2 FQNEAQ (reference sequence). V was clipped by 5 bases and J by 5 bases; unmatched bases: 6. The CDR3 DNA reads TGTGCCAGCAGCCCTAGCGGAGGAGACAATGAGCAGTTCTTC. Protein sequence: CASSPSGGDNEQFF.

The rearrangement uses TRBV7-2 and TRBJ1-1; D might be TRBD1 (5 bases). The CDR3 consists of 13 residues. CDR1 is SGHTA, CDR2 FQGNSA, per germline. V was pared by 3 bases and J by 0 bases, with 5 bases between. CDR3 sequence reads: CASSLDMNTEAFF. DNA for the CDR3: TGTGCCAGCAGCTTGGACATGAACACTGAAGCTTTCTTT.

V is TRBV6-5 and J is TRBJ1-3; D unresolved. V was clipped by 2 bases and J by 1 base, with 6 bases between them. The germline gives CDR1 MNHEY, CDR2 SVGAGI. The CDR3 runs 14 residues. CDR3: CASSYDRSGNTIYF. CDR3 DNA sequence: TGTGCCAGCAGTTACGATCGGTCTGGAAACACCATATATTTT.

This clone was seen a few times. Germline and junction disagree at one end, which may indicate a read error. The V and J genes are TRBV10-3 and TRBJ2-7; D might be TRBD2 (5 bases). CDR3 length: 15 residues. Germline V gene sequence: CDR1 ENHRY, CDR2 SYGVKD. The CDR3 sequence is CAISDSGLPSSEQYF. The CDR3 DNA is TGTGCCATCAGTGATTCCGGACTCCCCTCCTCCGAGCAGTACTTC.

This clone has just one count. The chain joins TRBV28 to TRBJ2-1, with 8 bases that match TRBD2. This CDR3 contains 15 residues. Germline V lookup: CDR1 MDHEN, CDR2 SYDVKM. With 5 bases clipped from V and 6 bases from J, the junction kept 9 bases outside the gene matches. The CDR3 bases are TGTGCCAGCAGTAACGTAGCGGGATCTATCAATGAGCAGTTCTTC. Translated: CASSNVAGSINEQFF.

The count of this clone is one. The gene calls are TRBV6-5 and TRBJ1-4, with TRBD1 identical over 7 bases. This CDR3 contains 15 residues. The germline gives CDR1 MNHEY, CDR2 SVGAGI. The trim removed 2 bases at V and 3 bases at J, leaving 3 bases unmatched. The chain's CDR3 is CASSYRGLPNEKLFF. As DNA, the CDR3 is TGTGCCAGCAGTTACAGGGGGCTCCCTAATGAAAAACTGTTTTTT.

V usage is TRBV6-5 and J usage is TRBJ2-7, with TRBD1 matching over 9 bases. The V segment lost 8 bases and the J segment 5 bases; nucleotides outside the gene matches: 7. Germline V lookup: CDR1 MNHEY, CDR2 SVGAGI. The CDR3 length is 13 residues. The CDR3 protein is CASSRDREHEQYF. CDR3 nucleotide sequence: TGTGCCAGCTCCAGGGACAGGGAGCACGAGCAGTACTTC.

About this clone itself: Relative to the germline gene, one junction end is altered; a read error may explain this. The chain links TRBV5-1 to TRBJ2-5; a weak D match, TRBD1 (6 bases). Germline-derived CDR1 and CDR2 are SGHRS and YFSETQ. The CDR3 consists of 13 residues. The CDR3 DNA reads as TGCACCAGCAGCGCAGGGGCTCAAGAGACCCAGTACTTC. It codes for CTSSAGAQETQYF.

This clone appeared a single time. This chain uses TRBV5-1 with TRBJ1-2; maybe TRBD1 (6 bases). Germline CDR1 reads SGHRS; CDR2 reads YFSETQ. This CDR3 comprises 13 residues. With 0 bases removed from V and 5 bases from J, the gap between germline ends came to 8 bases. The CDR3 sequence is CASSLDRVYGYTF. The CDR3 DNA follows: TGCGCCAGCAGCTTGGACAGGGTATATGGCTACACCTTC.

The chain couples TRBV28 to TRBJ2-5; TRBD1 is a possible D gene (5 bases). The germline V gene has CDR1 MDHEN and CDR2 SYDVKM. Trimming took 8 bases from V and 5 from J, leaving 21 bases between them. The CDR3 has 15 residues. CDR3 coding DNA: TGTGCCAGCCTCCCGTCAGGGCTCCCTTGGGAGACCCAGTACTTC. This sequence encodes CASLPSGLPWETQYF.